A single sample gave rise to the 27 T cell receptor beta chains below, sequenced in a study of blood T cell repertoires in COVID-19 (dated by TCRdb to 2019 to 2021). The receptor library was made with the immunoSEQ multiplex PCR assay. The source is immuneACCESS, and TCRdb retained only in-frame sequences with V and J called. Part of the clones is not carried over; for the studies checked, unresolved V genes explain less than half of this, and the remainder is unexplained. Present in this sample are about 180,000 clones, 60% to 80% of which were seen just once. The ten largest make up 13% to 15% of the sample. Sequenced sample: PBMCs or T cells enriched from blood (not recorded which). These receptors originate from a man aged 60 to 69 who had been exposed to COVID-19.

The CDR3 is CASSFYRTYEAFF. CDR3 bases: TGTGCCAGCAGCTTCTACAGGACCTATGAAGCTTTCTTT. V and J are TRBV7-9 and TRBJ1-1; tentatively, D is TRBD1 (5 bases). Per germline, CDR1 SEHNR and CDR2 FQNEAQ (reference sequence). The CDR3 is 13 residues long. With 3 bases removed from V and 7 bases from J, the gap between germline ends came to 12 bases.

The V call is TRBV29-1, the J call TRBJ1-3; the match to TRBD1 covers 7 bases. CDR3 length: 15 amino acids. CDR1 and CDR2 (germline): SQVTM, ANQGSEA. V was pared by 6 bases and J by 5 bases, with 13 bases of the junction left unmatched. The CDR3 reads CSVLQNRGLRNTIYF. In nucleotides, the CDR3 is TGCAGCGTCCTACAAAACAGGGGACTCAGAAACACCATATATTTT.

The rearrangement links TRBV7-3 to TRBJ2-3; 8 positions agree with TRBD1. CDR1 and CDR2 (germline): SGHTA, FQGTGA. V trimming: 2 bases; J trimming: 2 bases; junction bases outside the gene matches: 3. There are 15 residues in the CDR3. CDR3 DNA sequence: TGTGCCAGCAGCTTAGACAGGGGAAACACAGATACGCAGTATTTT. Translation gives CASSLDRGNTDTQYF. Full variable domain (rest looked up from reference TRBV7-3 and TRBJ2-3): GAGVSQTPSNKVTEKGKYVELRCDPISGHTALYWYRQSLGQGPEFLIYFQGTGAADDSGLPNDRFFAVRPEGSVSTLKIQRTERGDSAVYLCASSLDRGNTDTQYFGPGTRLTVL.

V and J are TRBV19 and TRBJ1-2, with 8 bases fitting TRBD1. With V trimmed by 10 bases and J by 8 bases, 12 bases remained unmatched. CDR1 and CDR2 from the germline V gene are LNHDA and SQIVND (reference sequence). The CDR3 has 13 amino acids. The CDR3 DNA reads TGTGCCATACAGGGGGGGAGAAAGGGAGGCTACACCTTC. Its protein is CAIQGGRKGGYTF.

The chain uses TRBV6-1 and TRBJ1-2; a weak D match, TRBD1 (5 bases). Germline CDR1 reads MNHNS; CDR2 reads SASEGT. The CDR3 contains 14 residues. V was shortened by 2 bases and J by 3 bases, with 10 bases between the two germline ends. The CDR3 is CASSEIWGDYGYTF. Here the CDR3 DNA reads TGTGCCAGCAGTGAAATCTGGGGGGACTATGGCTACACCTTC.

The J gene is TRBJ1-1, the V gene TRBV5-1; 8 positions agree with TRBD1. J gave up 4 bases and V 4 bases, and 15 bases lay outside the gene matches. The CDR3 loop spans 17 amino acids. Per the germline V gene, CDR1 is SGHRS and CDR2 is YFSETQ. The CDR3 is CASSRTGQGAFGTEAFF. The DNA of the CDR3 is TGCGCCAGCAGCCGAACCGGACAGGGCGCATTTGGCACTGAAGCTTTCTTT.

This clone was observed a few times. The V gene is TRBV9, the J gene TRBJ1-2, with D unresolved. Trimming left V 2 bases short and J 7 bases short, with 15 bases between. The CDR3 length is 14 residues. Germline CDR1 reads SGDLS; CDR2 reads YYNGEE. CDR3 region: CASSVRESLSGYTF. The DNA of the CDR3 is TGTGCCAGCAGCGTGAGGGAGAGTCTTAGTGGCTACACCTTC.

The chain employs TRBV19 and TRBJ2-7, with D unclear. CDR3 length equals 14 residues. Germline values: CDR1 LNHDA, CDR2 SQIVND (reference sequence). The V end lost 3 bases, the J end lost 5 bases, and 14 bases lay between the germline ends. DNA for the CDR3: TGTGCCAGTAGTATCGCCCTCCCTCGGGACGAGCAGTACTTC. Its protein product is CASSIALPRDEQYF.

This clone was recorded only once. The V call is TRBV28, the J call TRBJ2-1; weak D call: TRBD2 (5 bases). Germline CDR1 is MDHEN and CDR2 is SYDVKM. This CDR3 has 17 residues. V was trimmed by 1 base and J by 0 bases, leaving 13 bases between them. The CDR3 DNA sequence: TGTGCCAGCAGTTTATATCGGGGATCGAGCTCCTACAATGAGCAGTTCTTC. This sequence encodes CASSLYRGSSSYNEQFF. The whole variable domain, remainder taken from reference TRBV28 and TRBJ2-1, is DVKVTQSSRYLVKRTGEKVFLECVQDMDHENMFWYRQDPGLGLRLIYFSYDVKMKEKGDIPEGYSVSREKKERFSLILESASTNQTSMYLCASSLYRGSSSYNEQFFGPGTRLTVL.

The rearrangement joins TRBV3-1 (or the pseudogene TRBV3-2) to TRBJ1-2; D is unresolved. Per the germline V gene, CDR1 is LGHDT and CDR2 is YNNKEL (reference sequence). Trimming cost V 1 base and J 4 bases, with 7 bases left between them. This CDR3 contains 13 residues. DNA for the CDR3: TGTGCCAGCAGCCAAGTCTTAGCCTATGGCTACACCTTC. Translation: CASSQVLAYGYTF.

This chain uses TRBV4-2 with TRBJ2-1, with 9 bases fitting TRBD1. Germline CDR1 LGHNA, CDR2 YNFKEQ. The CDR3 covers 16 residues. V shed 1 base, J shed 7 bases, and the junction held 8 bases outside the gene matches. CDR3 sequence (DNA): TGTGCCAGCAGCCAAGCCGGGACAGGGCCCCTTAATGAGCAGTTCTTC. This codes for CASSQAGTGPLNEQFF.

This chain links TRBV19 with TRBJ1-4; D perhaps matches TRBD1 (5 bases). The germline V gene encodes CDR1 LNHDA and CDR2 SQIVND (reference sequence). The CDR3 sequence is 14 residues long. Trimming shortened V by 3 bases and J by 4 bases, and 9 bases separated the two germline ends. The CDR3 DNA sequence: TGTGCCAGTAGTATCGGAGGGGTTAATGAAAAACTGTTTTTT. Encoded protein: CASSIGGVNEKLFF.

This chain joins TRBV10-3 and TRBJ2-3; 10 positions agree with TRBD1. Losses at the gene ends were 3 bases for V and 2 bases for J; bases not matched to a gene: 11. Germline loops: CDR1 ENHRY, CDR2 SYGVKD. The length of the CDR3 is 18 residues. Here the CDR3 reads CAISDVARQGAATDTQYF. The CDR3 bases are TGTGCCATCAGTGACGTCGCCAGACAGGGGGCAGCCACAGATACGCAGTATTTT.

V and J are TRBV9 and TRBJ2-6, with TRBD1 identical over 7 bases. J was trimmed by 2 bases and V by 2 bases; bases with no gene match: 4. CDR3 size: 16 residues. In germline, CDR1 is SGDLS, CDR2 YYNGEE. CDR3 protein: CASSVTGTAGANVLTF. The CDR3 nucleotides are TGTGCCAGCAGCGTTACCGGGACAGCTGGGGCCAACGTCCTGACTTTC. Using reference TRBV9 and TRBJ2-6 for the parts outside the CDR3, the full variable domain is DSGVTQTPKHLITATGQRVTLRCSPRSGDLSVYWYQQSLDQGLQFLIQYYNGEERAKGNILERFSAQQFPDLHSELNLSSLELGDSALYFCASSVTGTAGANVLTFGAGSRLTVL.

The CDR3 protein is CASSDPGGWNTEAFF. The CDR3 DNA reads as TGTGCCAGCAGTGACCCGGGGGGATGGAACACTGAAGCTTTCTTT. The rearrangement links TRBV27 to TRBJ1-1; D is perhaps TRBD1 (5 bases). The V end lost 5 bases, the J end lost 1 base, and 14 bases lay between the germline ends. This CDR3 is 15 amino acids long. Germline lookup yields CDR1 MNHEY and CDR2 SMNVEV (reference sequence).

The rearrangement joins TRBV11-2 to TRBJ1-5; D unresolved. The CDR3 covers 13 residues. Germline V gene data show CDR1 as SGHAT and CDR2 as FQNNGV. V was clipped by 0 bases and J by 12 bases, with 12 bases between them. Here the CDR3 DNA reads TGTGCCAGCAGCTTAGATTTCGGTCGGGGCCAGCATTTT. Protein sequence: CASSLDFGRGQHF.

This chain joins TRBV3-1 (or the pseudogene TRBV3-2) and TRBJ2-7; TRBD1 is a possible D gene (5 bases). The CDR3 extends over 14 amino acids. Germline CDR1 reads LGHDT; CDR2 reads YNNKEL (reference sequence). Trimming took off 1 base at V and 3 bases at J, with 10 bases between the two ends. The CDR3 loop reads CASSQGGLRYEQYF. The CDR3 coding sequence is TGTGCCAGCAGCCAAGGGGGCCTTCGCTACGAGCAGTACTTC.

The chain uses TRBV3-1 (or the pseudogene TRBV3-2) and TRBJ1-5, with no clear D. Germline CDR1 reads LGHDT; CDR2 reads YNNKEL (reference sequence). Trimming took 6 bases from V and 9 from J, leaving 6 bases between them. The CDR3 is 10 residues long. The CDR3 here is CASSSGPQHF. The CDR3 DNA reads TGTGCCAGCAGTTCCGGGCCCCAGCATTTT.

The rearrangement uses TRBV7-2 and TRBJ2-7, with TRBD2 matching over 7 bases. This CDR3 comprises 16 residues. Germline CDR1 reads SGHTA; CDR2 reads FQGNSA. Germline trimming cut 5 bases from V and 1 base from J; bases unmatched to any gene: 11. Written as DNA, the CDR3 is TGTGCCAGCAGCCGTGAGGGGTCTAGCGGTTCCTACGAGCAGTACTTC. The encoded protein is CASSREGSSGSYEQYF.

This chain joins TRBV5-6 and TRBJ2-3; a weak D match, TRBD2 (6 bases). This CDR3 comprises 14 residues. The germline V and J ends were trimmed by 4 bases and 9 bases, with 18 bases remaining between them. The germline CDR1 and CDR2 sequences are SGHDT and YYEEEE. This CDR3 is CASSINWQAGTQYF. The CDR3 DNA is TGTGCCAGCAGCATTAATTGGCAGGCGGGAACGCAGTATTTT. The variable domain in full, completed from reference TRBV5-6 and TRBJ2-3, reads DAGVTQSPTHLIKTRGQQVTLRCSPKSGHDTVSWYQQALGQGPQFIFQYYEEEERQRGNFPDRFSGHQFPNYSSELNVNALLLGDSALYLCASSINWQAGTQYFGPGTRLTVL.

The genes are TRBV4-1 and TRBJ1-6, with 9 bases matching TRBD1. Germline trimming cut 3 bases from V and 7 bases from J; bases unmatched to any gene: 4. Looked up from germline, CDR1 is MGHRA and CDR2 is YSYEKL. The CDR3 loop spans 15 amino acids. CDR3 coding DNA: TGCGCCAGCAGCCAGCTGACAGGGGGGAATTCACCCCTCCACTTT. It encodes CASSQLTGGNSPLHF.

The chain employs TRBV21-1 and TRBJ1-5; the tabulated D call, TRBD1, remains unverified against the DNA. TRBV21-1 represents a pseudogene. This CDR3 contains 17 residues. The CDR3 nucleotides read TGTGCCAGCAGCCGAGGAAACAGGGGGGTAAGCAATCAGCCCCAGCATTTT. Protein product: CASSRGNRGVSNQPQHF.

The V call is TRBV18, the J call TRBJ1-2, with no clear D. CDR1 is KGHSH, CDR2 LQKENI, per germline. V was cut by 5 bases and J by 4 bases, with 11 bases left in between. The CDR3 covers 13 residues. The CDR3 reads CASSTAGPYGYTF. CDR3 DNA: TGTGCCAGCTCAACAGCCGGCCCCTATGGCTACACCTTC.

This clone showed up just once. This chain's CDR3 is CASSLTGEKLFF. The CDR3 DNA follows: TGTGCCAGCAGTTTAACCGGTGAAAAACTGTTTTTT. The chain links TRBV12-3 or TRBV12-4 to TRBJ1-4; D unclear. V was shortened by 2 bases and J by 7 bases, with 5 bases between the two germline ends. The CDR3 runs to 12 residues.

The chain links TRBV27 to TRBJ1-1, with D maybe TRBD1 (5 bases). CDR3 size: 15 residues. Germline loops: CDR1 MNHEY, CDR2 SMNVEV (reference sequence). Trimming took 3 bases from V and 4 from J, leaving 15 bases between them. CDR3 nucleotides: TGTGCCAGCAGTTTTGGTGGAGGGGTGGGCACTGAAGCTTTCTTT. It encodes CASSFGGGVGTEAFF.

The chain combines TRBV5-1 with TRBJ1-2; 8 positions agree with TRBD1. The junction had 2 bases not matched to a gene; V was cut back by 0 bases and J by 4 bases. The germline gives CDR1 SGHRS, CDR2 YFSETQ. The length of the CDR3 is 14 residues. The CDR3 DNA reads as TGCGCCAGCAGCTTGGGAGGACAGGGCTATGGCTACACCTTC. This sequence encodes CASSLGGQGYGYTF.

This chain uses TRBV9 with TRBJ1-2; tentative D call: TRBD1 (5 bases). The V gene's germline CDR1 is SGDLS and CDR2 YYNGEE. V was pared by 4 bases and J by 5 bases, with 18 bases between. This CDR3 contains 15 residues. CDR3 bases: TGTGCCAGCAGCTACGCCCCGGGGGAGGAATATGGCTACACCTTC. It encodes CASSYAPGEEYGYTF.